These 17 T cell receptor beta chains were sequenced from one sample in a study of identical twins. TCRdb itself ran the 5' RACE reads through MiXCR, one entry per CDR3 protein. The sample consists of 650,000 to 800,000 distinct CDR3 sequences, more than 6.5% of them appearing once. The same specimen was also included in a second study, on yellow fever vaccine responses in identical twins.

Sequencing used PBMCs. Every receptor here comes from a woman aged 18-29 years in good health.

The gene calls are TRBV5-1 and TRBJ2-5; 12 bases line up with TRBD2. Trimming at V came to 4 bases and at J to 5 bases, leaving 6 bases not matched to a gene. CDR1 is SGHRS and CDR2 is YFSETQ in the germline V gene. This CDR3 spans 15 amino acids. DNA of the CDR3: TGCGCCAGCAGCCGGACTAGCGGGGCCGTGGAGACCCAGTACTTC. Translating gives CASSRTSGAVETQYF.

This clonotype has a handful of counts. The chain recombines TRBV18 with TRBJ1-1; D is unclear. The germline V gene encodes CDR1 KGHSH and CDR2 LQKENI. The CDR3 totals 15 residues. V was cut by 0 bases and J by 1 base, with 9 bases left in between. Written as DNA, the CDR3 is TGTGCCAGCTCACCACCCCGGATAGAGAACACTGAAGCTTTCTTT. This translates into CASSPPRIENTEAFF.

This clonotype has only a few counts. The chain recombines TRBV29-1 with TRBJ2-7; a possible D gene is TRBD2 (5 bases). The CDR3 totals 14 residues. CDR1 is SQVTM, CDR2 ANQGSEA, per germline. V gave up 1 base and J gave up 0 bases, with 10 bases separating them. The CDR3 coding sequence is TGCAGCGTTGAAGGACTACTCGACTCCTACGAGCAGTACTTC. Amino acid sequence: CSVEGLLDSYEQYF.

This clonotype came up many times. The chain has TRBV5-6 and TRBJ2-2; D is unresolved. The V gene's germline CDR1 is SGHDT and CDR2 YYEEEE. Trimming cost V 9 bases and J 0 bases, with 12 bases left between them. The CDR3 runs to 14 residues. DNA for the CDR3: TGTGCCACGCACCCGAGTTCGAACACCGGGGAGCTGTTTTTT. Amino acids: CATHPSSNTGELFF.

This clonotype was seen ten or more times. The chain joins TRBV5-1 to TRBJ2-1; 7 bases are a match to TRBD1. Trimming removed 3 bases from V and 0 bases from J; junction bases left unmatched: 3. CDR3 length: 15 residues. Germline-derived CDR1 and CDR2 are SGHRS and YFSETQ. CDR3: CASSSGQASYNEQFF. The CDR3 nucleotides are TGCGCCAGCAGCTCAGGACAGGCCTCCTACAATGAGCAGTTCTTC.

CDR3 sequence (DNA): TGTGCCAGCAGCTCGGGACAGGGCAAAGAAAAACTGTTTTTT. It specifies CASSSGQGKEKLFF. The rearrangement uses TRBV13 and TRBJ1-4; the match to TRBD1 covers 9 bases. Germline CDR1 reads PRHDT; CDR2 reads FYEKMQ (reference sequence). This CDR3 contains 14 residues. V trimming: 4 bases; J trimming: 8 bases; junction bases outside the gene matches: 5.

This clonotype was observed at least ten times. This chain uses TRBV6-1 with TRBJ2-1; TRBD1 matches at 8 bases. The length of the CDR3 is 13 residues. J lost 3 bases, V lost 6 bases, and 1 base had no gene match. Germline CDR1 reads MNHNS; CDR2 reads SASEGT. CDR3 nucleotides: TGTGCCAGCAGGGGGACAGGCTACAATGAGCAGTTCTTC. Its translation is CASRGTGYNEQFF.

This chain connects TRBV30 to TRBJ2-5; D gene uncertain. There are 14 residues in the CDR3. CDR1 is GTSNPN and CDR2 is SVGIG in the germline V gene (reference sequence). The V end was cut by 0 bases, the J end by 4 bases, with 12 bases between. The CDR3 spells CAWSVQSPSETQYF. The CDR3 bases are TGTGCCTGGAGTGTACAATCCCCCTCAGAGACCCAGTACTTC.

The chain joins TRBV10-3 to TRBJ2-3; TRBD1 aligns across 7 bases. Germline assignment: CDR1 ENHRY and CDR2 SYGVKD. There are 14 residues in the CDR3. Trimming removed 6 bases from V and 4 bases from J; junction bases left unmatched: 7. CDR3 region: CAISQATGSDTQYF. CDR3 nucleotides: TGTGCCATCAGCCAGGCGACAGGGTCAGATACGCAGTATTTT.

V and J are TRBV7-9 and TRBJ2-7; TRBD1 might be the D (6 bases). The CDR3 length is 14 residues. The V gene lost 4 bases and the J gene lost 4 bases, with 14 bases spanning the gap. Germline CDR1 and CDR2: SEHNR and FQNEAQ (reference sequence). The CDR3 DNA reads TGTGCCAGCAGCTCCAGGGGTCCCCGGTACGAGCAGTACTTC. Its translation is CASSSRGPRYEQYF.

The rearrangement uses TRBV20-1 and TRBJ2-7; possible D gene TRBD2, 6 bases. V was clipped by 1 base and J by 0 bases, with 13 bases between them. This CDR3 contains 15 residues. Germline CDR1 and CDR2: DFQATT and SNEGSKA (reference sequence). The DNA for the CDR3 is TGCAGTGCTAGAGCTCTCACCGGGAGCTCCTACGAGCAGTACTTC. It is translated as CSARALTGSSYEQYF.

This clonotype was picked up many times. The rearrangement uses TRBV7-8 and TRBJ2-6; 8 bases match TRBD1. CDR3 length: 17 residues. The trim removed 8 bases at V and 2 bases at J, leaving 11 bases unmatched. Germline V gives CDR1 SGHVS, CDR2 FQNEAQ. The CDR3: CASGFYLQGAGANVLTF. Here the CDR3 DNA reads TGTGCCAGCGGATTCTATCTACAGGGGGCTGGGGCCAACGTCCTGACTTTC.

This clonotype appeared many times. The chain has TRBV7-9 and TRBJ2-5, with 10 bases that match TRBD2. Losses at the gene ends were 0 bases for V and 2 bases for J; bases not matched to a gene: 0. Germline V gives CDR1 SEHNR, CDR2 FQNEAQ (reference sequence). This CDR3 region has 15 residues. CDR3 loop: CASSLATSGQETQYF. In DNA form, the CDR3 reads TGTGCCAGCAGCTTAGCGACTAGCGGGCAAGAGACCCAGTACTTC.

The J gene is TRBJ2-7, the V gene TRBV28; 9 positions match TRBD1. Germline V gene sequence: CDR1 MDHEN, CDR2 SYDVKM. The V gene end was trimmed by 5 bases and the J gene end by 3 bases; junction bases not matched to a gene: 8. The CDR3 has 15 residues. CDR3 region: CASSTPGQGYYEQYF. The CDR3 coding sequence is TGTGCCAGCAGTACCCCGGGACAGGGCTACTACGAGCAGTACTTC.

This clonotype showed up just a few times. The gene calls are TRBV2 and TRBJ2-1, with D possibly being TRBD1 (6 bases). Germline-derived CDR1 and CDR2 are SNHLY and FYNNEI. CDR3 size: 16 residues. V shed 4 bases and J shed 0 bases, with 13 bases lying between them. Here the CDR3 DNA reads TGTGCCAGCAGTGTCCTAACAGGGAGCTCCTACAATGAGCAGTTCTTC. It codes for CASSVLTGSSYNEQFF.

The table lists this clonotype with many counts. The chain uses TRBV3-1 and TRBJ2-2; no firm D call. The CDR3 is made up of 13 amino acids. V was shortened by 1 base and J by 6 bases, with 6 bases between the two germline ends. Germline lookup yields CDR1 LGHDT and CDR2 YNNKEL (reference sequence). This CDR3 is CASSQGTPGELFF. DNA for the CDR3: TGTGCCAGCAGCCAAGGGACCCCCGGGGAGCTGTTTTTT.

The V and J genes are TRBV19 and TRBJ2-7; 7 bases fit TRBD2. Trimming at V came to 2 bases and at J to 5 bases, leaving 9 bases not matched to a gene. The CDR3 has 15 amino acids. CDR1 LNHDA and CDR2 SQIVND come from the germline V gene (reference sequence). CDR3 protein: CASSIIGGSVNEQYF. CDR3 bases: TGTGCCAGTAGTATAATAGGCGGGAGTGTTAACGAGCAGTACTTC.